A selection of T cell receptor beta chains follows, all from one sample in a study of T-cell memory formation after mild COVID-19. TCRdb re-derived calls from the 5' RACE reads in MiXCR, one entry per CDR3 protein. Counted here are roughly 480,000 distinct CDR3 sequences, around 27% occurring once; the ten biggest clones make up roughly an eighth. The sequenced sample consisted of PBMCs or a T cell subset sorted from them (not recorded which). The receptors were sampled from an adult woman who had mild COVID-19 (a few samples of this study predate the infection). Cell type and time point are not known. Both conserved end residues are part of each CDR3. D genes are given only for firm matches. Rows give clone size only sometimes, using once, few, many, or a class for an expanded clone.

D,J,V,size,DNA,CDR3
TRBD1,TRBJ2-7,TRBV6-2/TRBV6-3,few,TGTGCCAGCAGGCACCCAGGGGGCGAGCAGTACTTC,CASRHPGGEQYF
-,TRBJ2-5,TRBV29-1,-,TGCAGCGTTGAAGATGGGACCGGGGGAGGGACCCAGTACTTC,CSVEDGTGGGTQYF
TRBD1,TRBJ2-4,TRBV6-6,-,TGTGCCAGCAGTTACTCGCCCCAGCCGACAGGGGGCTTAAACATTCAGTACTTC,CASSYSPQPTGGLNIQYF
-,TRBJ2-2,TRBV20-1,many,TGCAGTGCTAGCCCCGTCCCCTCCGGGGAGCTGTTTTTT,CSASPVPSGELFF
-,TRBJ2-7,TRBV7-8,-,TGTGCCAGCAGCTTTAGGGGGACCCGAACTAATTCCTACGAGCAGTACTTC,CASSFRGTRTNSYEQYF
-,TRBJ2-3,TRBV9,-,TGTGCCAGCAGCGTATATCCATGGCCCACAGATACGCAGTATTTT,CASSVYPWPTDTQYF
-,TRBJ2-1,TRBV12-3/TRBV12-4,-,TGTGCCAGCAGCAATGACAGTGCCTACAATGAGCAGTTCTTC,CASSNDSAYNEQFF
TRBD1,TRBJ1-1,TRBV6-6,-,TGTGCCAGCAGTAAGTTACCCTACACAGGGGGAAGTCGAAACACTGAAGCTTTCTTT,CASSKLPYTGGSRNTEAFF
TRBD2,TRBJ2-3,TRBV7-2,few,TGTGCCAGCAGTCCAGCTAGCGGGAGGGTAGATACGCAGTATTTT,CASSPASGRVDTQYF
TRBD1,TRBJ2-5,TRBV7-2,few,TGTGCCAGTACCGCCTCAGGGGGGACCCAGTACTTC,CASTASGGTQYF
TRBD1,TRBJ2-1,TRBV7-9,few,TGTGCCAGCAATGGGGGACAGGAATACTACAATGAGCAGTTCTTC,CASNGGQEYYNEQFF
-,TRBJ1-1,TRBV12-3/TRBV12-4,-,TGTGCCAGCAGCGTAGGACGTTTGAACACTGAAGCTTTCTTT,CASSVGRLNTEAFF
-,TRBJ2-3,TRBV2,-,TGTGCCAGCAGTGAGAATAGCGGATACACAGATACGCAGTATTTT,CASSENSGYTDTQYF
-,TRBJ1-1,TRBV27,few,TGTGCCAGCACCTCCGGCGGGGGAAACACTGAAGCTTTCTTT,CASTSGGGNTEAFF
-,TRBJ1-5,TRBV7-3,few,TGTGCCAGCAGCTTAGCGGAGGATCAGCCCCAGCATTTT,CASSLAEDQPQHF
TRBD1,TRBJ2-5,TRBV24-1,-,TGTGCCACCAGTGATTCGCCAATATGGGACAGGGCCGAAGAGACCCAGTACTTC,CATSDSPIWDRAEETQYF
TRBD2,TRBJ2-1,TRBV12-3/TRBV12-4,-,TGTGCCAGCAGCGGAGGGACTAGCGGGGGACGGGAGCAGTTCTTC,CASSGGTSGGREQFF
TRBD2,TRBJ2-3,TRBV5-1,-,TGCGCCAGCAGCATCGGGACTAGCGGGGTCACAGATACGCAGTATTTT,CASSIGTSGVTDTQYF
-,TRBJ2-3,TRBV9,once,TGTGCCAGCAGCTCACCTTCCGGGGCCAGACCAGATACGCAGTATTTT,CASSSPSGARPDTQYF
-,TRBJ1-6,TRBV12-3/TRBV12-4,-,TGTGCCAGCAGTTCAGGGGAGCTGGTCTCACCCCTCCACTTT,CASSSGELVSPLHF
-,TRBJ1-1,TRBV5-5,-,TGTGCCAGCAGCCGTGGCCAAGCTGGACTCACTGAAGCTTTCTTT,CASSRGQAGLTEAFF
-,TRBJ2-3,TRBV12-3/TRBV12-4,few,TGTGCCAGCAGTTCCCGACTAGTTATGACAGATACGCAGTATTTT,CASSSRLVMTDTQYF
TRBD2,TRBJ2-1,TRBV7-6,-,TGTGCCAGCAGCAACCCCCGAGGGGGACTAGGAGATTCGGGTGAGCAGTTCTTC,CASSNPRGGLGDSGEQFF
TRBD1,TRBJ1-2,TRBV12-3/TRBV12-4,-,TGTGCCAGCAATCAGGGGGTGGGGAATGGCTACACCTTC,CASNQGVGNGYTF
-,TRBJ2-6,TRBV6-5,-,TGTGCCAGCAGTTACATTGGACAGCCCTCTGGGGCCAACGTCCTGACTTTC,CASSYIGQPSGANVLTF
TRBD1,TRBJ1-1,TRBV11-3,-,TGTGCCAGCAGCTTGGGGGACAGGGGGATTAGCGACACTGAAGCTTTCTTT,CASSLGDRGISDTEAFF
TRBD1,TRBJ2-5,TRBV20-1,-,TGCAGTGCGCCCGCCATGGAAGGGGGCAACCAAGAGACCCAGTACTTC,CSAPAMEGGNQETQYF
-,TRBJ1-1,TRBV24-1,-,TGTGCCACCAGTGAGGGGGGAATGAAGACTGAAGCTTTCTTT,CATSEGGMKTEAFF
-,TRBJ2-4,TRBV24-1,few,TGTGCCACCAGTGCCTGGACGGGGGCAAAAAACATTCAGTACTTC,CATSAWTGAKNIQYF
TRBD2,TRBJ2-3,TRBV5-1,-,TGCGCCAGCAGCTTGGTATTAGCGGGGAGCACAGATACGCAGTATTTT,CASSLVLAGSTDTQYF
TRBD2,TRBJ2-1,TRBV4-3,few,TGCGCCAGCAGCCCTAGACTAGCGGGGTTCAATGAGCAGTTCTTC,CASSPRLAGFNEQFF
-,TRBJ2-1,TRBV7-9,many,TGTGCCAGCAGGAATAGTGGACCCACCAACAATGAGCAGTTCTTC,CASRNSGPTNNEQFF
-,TRBJ2-7,TRBV11-2,-,TGTGCCAGCAATCCCAAAGCTCAGGGGCTCGGGCACGAGCAGTACTTC,CASNPKAQGLGHEQYF
TRBD2,TRBJ2-1,TRBV11-3,-,TGTGCCAGCAGCTTAATGGGGGCTAGCGGGTTCAATGAGCAGTTCTTC,CASSLMGASGFNEQFF
-,TRBJ2-3,TRBV7-9,-,TGTGCCAGCAGCTTAGCTGTGGTGACCCCGGATACGCAGTATTTT,CASSLAVVTPDTQYF
-,TRBJ2-7,TRBV12-3/TRBV12-4,few,TGTGCCAGCAGTTCCCGGGCCGCCGCATTTGGCGAGCAGTACTTC,CASSSRAAAFGEQYF
TRBD2,TRBJ2-3,TRBV4-2,-,TGTGCCAGCAGCCAAGATGCGGATAGGCTAGCGGGATCGCCCCGCACAGATACGCAGTATTTT,CASSQDADRLAGSPRTDTQYF
-,TRBJ1-5,TRBV5-5,-,TGTGCCAGCAGTTATGTACCGACAGGTTATAGCAATCAGCCCCAGCATTTT,CASSYVPTGYSNQPQHF
TRBD1,TRBJ1-4,TRBV6-5,-,TGTGCCAGCAGAGGGCTACAGGGGGCTACTTCAACTAATGAAAAACTGTTTTTT,CASRGLQGATSTNEKLFF
TRBD2,TRBJ2-3,TRBV9,-,TGTGCCAGCAGCTTCTACCTTAGCGGGACGGCAGATACGCAGTATTTT,CASSFYLSGTADTQYF
TRBD1,TRBJ2-7,TRBV7-2,few,TGTGCCAGCAGCCCCTGGACAGGGAGTGACTACGAGCAGTACTTC,CASSPWTGSDYEQYF
-,TRBJ2-6,TRBV7-2,-,TGTGCCAGCAGCTTTTCGACTAGTACCGGGGCCAACGTCCTGACTTTC,CASSFSTSTGANVLTF
-,TRBJ1-2,TRBV20-1,-,TGCAGTGCCCCGGCCTCCTTGGACGTAAGATCAAACTATGGCTACACCTTC,CSAPASLDVRSNYGYTF
TRBD2,TRBJ2-1,TRBV24-1,-,TGTGCCACCAGTGATTTGGAGGCGGGAGCAACCCACAATGAGCAGTTCTTC,CATSDLEAGATHNEQFF
TRBD2,TRBJ2-3,TRBV3-1,-,TGTGCCAGCAGCCAAGACCGGGTGCGGGGGGGAACTCGCGATACGCAGTATTTT,CASSQDRVRGGTRDTQYF
-,TRBJ1-6,TRBV21-1,-,TGTGCCAGCAGCAAAGAGTGCGGGGGGCAAAAAGGACCCCTCCACTTT,CASSKECGGQKGPLHF
-,TRBJ2-3,TRBV19,-,TGTGCCAGTAGTATGGGTGAGCGCCCAGGTACGCAGTATTTT,CASSMGERPGTQYF
-,TRBJ1-1,TRBV3-1,-,TGTGCCAGCAGCCAAGAGCTGATGAACACTGAAGCTTTCTTT,CASSQELMNTEAFF
TRBD2,TRBJ2-1,TRBV5-1,-,TGCGCCAGCAGCCCAAGGGGGCGGGGGGGCGATGAGCAGTTCTTC,CASSPRGRGGDEQFF
TRBD2,TRBJ2-1,TRBV24-1,-,TGTGCCACCAGTGATTTTAAAGGAGGACTAGCCAAGGACAATGAGCAGTTCTTC,CATSDFKGGLAKDNEQFF
TRBD2,TRBJ2-1,TRBV5-1,few,TGCGCCAGCAGTCTACGAAGCGGGAGAGGCTACAATGAGCAGTTCTTC,CASSLRSGRGYNEQFF
TRBD1,TRBJ2-2,TRBV12-3/TRBV12-4,-,TGTGCCAGCAGTTGGGCGACAGGGGGAACCGGGGAGCTGTTTTTT,CASSWATGGTGELFF